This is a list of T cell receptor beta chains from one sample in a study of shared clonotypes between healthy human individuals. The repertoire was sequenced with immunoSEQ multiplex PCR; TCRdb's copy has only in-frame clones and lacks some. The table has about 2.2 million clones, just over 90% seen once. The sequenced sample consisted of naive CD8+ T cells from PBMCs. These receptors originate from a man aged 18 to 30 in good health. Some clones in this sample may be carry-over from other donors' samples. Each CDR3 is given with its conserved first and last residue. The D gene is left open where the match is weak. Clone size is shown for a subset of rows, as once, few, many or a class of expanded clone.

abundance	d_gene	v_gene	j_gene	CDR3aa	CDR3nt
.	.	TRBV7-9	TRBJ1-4	CASSLDPDEKLFF	TGTGCCAGCAGCTTAGATCCTGATGAAAAACTGTTTTTT
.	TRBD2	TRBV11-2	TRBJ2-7	CASSLVAGGHYEQYF	TGTGCCAGCAGCTTAGTAGCGGGAGGCCACTACGAGCAGTACTTC
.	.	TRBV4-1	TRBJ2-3	CASSQVGVSTDTQYF	TGCGCCAGCAGCCAAGTCGGGGTTAGCACAGATACGCAGTATTTT
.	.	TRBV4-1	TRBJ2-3	CASSHRGNDPTDTQYF	TGCGCCAGCAGCCACCGGGGAAATGACCCAACAGATACGCAGTATTTT
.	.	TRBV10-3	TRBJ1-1	CATGLGTEAFF	TGTGCCACTGGCCTGGGGACTGAAGCTTTCTTT
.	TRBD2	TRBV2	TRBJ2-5	CASGLAGRRYQETQYF	TGTGCCAGCGGGCTAGCGGGACGAAGGTACCAAGAGACCCAGTACTTC
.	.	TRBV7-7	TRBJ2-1	CASSRGETSYNEQFF	TGTGCCAGCAGCCGAGGAGAGACCTCCTACAATGAGCAGTTCTTC
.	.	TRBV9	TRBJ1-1	CASSQGLYTEAFF	TGTGCCAGCAGCCAGGGTTTGTACACTGAAGCTTTCTTT
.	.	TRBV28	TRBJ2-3	CASSFQREVTDTQYF	TGTGCCAGCAGTTTCCAGCGTGAGGTAACAGATACGCAGTATTTT
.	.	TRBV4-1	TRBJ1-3	CASSQGRGTGNTIYF	TGCGCCAGCAGCCAAGGAAGGGGGACTGGAAACACCATATATTTT
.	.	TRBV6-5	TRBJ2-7	CASSPGTRGYEQYF	TGTGCCAGCAGTCCCGGGACCCGAGGCTACGAGCAGTACTTC
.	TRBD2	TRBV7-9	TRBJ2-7	CASSPRTSGDLGREQYF	TGTGCCAGCAGCCCCCGGACTAGCGGAGACCTGGGGCGCGAGCAGTACTTC
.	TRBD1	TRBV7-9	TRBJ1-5	CASSQQGSNQPQHF	TGTGCCAGCAGCCAACAGGGGAGCAATCAGCCCCAGCATTTT
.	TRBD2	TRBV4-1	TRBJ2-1	CASSQNSGDYNEQFF	TGCGCCAGCAGCCAAAATAGCGGGGACTACAATGAGCAGTTCTTC
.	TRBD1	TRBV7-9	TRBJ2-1	CATSSGTGFNEQFF	TGTGCCACCTCTTCGGGGACAGGATTCAATGAGCAGTTCTTC
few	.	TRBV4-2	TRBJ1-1	CASSQDEGDTEAFF	TGTGCCAGCAGCCAAGATGAGGGGGACACTGAAGCTTTCTTT
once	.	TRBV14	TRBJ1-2	CASSQEPRANYGYTF	TGTGCCAGCAGCCAAGAGCCAAGAGCGAACTATGGCTACACCTTC
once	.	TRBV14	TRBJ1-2	CASSQDPRGTDGYTF	TGTGCCAGCAGCCAAGACCCCCGAGGCACGGACGGCTACACCTTC
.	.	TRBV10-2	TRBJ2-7	CAIQGSHEQYF	TGCGCCATCCAGGGCAGCCACGAGCAGTACTTC
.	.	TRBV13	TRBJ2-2	CASSPQNTGELFF	TGTGCCAGCAGCCCCCAGAACACCGGGGAGCTGTTTTTT
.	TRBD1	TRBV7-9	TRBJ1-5	CASSETGTGVGNQPQHF	TGTGCCAGCAGCGAAACCGGGACAGGGGTTGGCAATCAGCCCCAGCATTTT
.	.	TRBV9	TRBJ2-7	CASSGVGYEQYF	TGTGCCAGCAGCGGGGTTGGGTACGAGCAGTACTTC
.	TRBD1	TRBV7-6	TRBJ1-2	CASSPPALRDSVIDYTF	TGTGCCAGCAGCCCCCCGGCCCTCCGGGACAGCGTGATCGACTACACCTTC
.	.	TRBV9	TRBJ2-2	CASEGIGELFF	TGTGCCAGCGAGGGGATCGGGGAGCTGTTTTTT
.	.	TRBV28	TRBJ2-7	CASSFRRVDEQYF	TGTGCCAGCAGTTTTCGCCGGGTCGACGAGCAGTACTTC
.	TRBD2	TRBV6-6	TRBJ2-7	CASSGAGGEQYF	TGTGCCAGCAGCGGGGCGGGGGGCGAGCAGTACTTC
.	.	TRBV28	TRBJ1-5	CASSRRGGNQPQHF	TGTGCCAGCAGCCGCAGGGGAGGCAATCAGCCCCAGCATTTT
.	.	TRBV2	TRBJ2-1	CASSGVEQFF	TGTGCCAGCAGTGGAGTTGAGCAGTTCTTC
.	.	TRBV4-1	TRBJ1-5	CASSQSPGGNSNQPQHF	TGCGCCAGCAGCCAATCTCCGGGGGGAAATAGCAATCAGCCCCAGCATTTT